This T cell receptor (beta chain) is from a study of cytomegalovirus exposure and HLA in healthy donors. Per germline, CDR1 MNHEY and CDR2 SVGAGI. The length of the CDR3 is 15 residues. In the PCR, 60 Vbeta and 13 Jbeta primers were used. Sequencing was performed with immunoSEQ multiplex PCR; in TCRdb, only in-frame clones are kept and a portion is missing. Among 100,000 to 120,000 clones, about three quarters were seen once, and the ten largest hold around 2.9%. Material for sequencing was PBMCs. This clonotype was obtained from a woman in her sixties in good health and CMV-seropositive. The rearrangement uses TRBV6-5 and TRBJ2-5; possibly TRBD1 for D (7 bases). The DNA matches TRBJ2-7 better at its end, which makes the J call doubtful. The CDR3 sequence is CASSGGTAFSYEQYF. Here the CDR3 DNA reads TGTGCCAGCAGTGGCGGGACAGCCTTCTCCTACGAGCAGTACTTC.